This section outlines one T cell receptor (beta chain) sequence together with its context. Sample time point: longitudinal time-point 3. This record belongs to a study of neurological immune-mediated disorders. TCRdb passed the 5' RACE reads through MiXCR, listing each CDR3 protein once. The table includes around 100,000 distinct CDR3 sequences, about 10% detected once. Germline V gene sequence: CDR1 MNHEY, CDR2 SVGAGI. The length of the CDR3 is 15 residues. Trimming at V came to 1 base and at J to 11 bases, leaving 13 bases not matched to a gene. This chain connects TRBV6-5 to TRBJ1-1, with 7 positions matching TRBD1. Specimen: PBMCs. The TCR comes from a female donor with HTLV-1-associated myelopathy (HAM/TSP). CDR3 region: CASSYYALAGGRAFF. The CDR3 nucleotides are TGTGCCAGCAGTTACTACGCGTTGGCAGGGGGACGCGCTTTCTTT.